This entry lists 32 T cell receptor beta chains sequenced from one sample in a study of CD8+CD57+ T cells in acquired aplastic anemia. For CDR3 and TCR beta VDJ profiling, genomic DNA was the template used. In TCRdb, the reads were re-called with MiXCR into one record per CDR3 protein. The sample has roughly 98,000 distinct CDR3 sequences; around 68% are singletons. By flow cytometry, patients selected for sequencing had shown an expansion of CD8+CD57+ cells. The specimen sequenced was sorted CD4+, CD8+, or CD8+CD57+ T cells (not recorded which) from PBMCs. The receptors shown here come from a human donor with aplastic anemia.

This chain links TRBV20-1 with TRBJ2-7; no definite D call. The CDR3 contains 13 residues. Germline V gene sequence: CDR1 DFQATT, CDR2 SNEGSKA (reference sequence). Trimming shortened V by 1 base and J by 4 bases, and 11 bases separated the two germline ends. CDR3 in DNA: TGCAGTGCTAGAGGGCAGGTAGGGTACGAGCAGTACTTC. Its protein is CSARGQVGYEQYF.

The V gene is TRBV4-3, the J gene TRBJ2-1, with 9 bases identical to TRBD2. The CDR3 loop spans 14 amino acids. In germline, CDR1 is LGHNA, CDR2 YSLEER. Germline trimming cut 4 bases from V and 5 bases from J; bases unmatched to any gene: 3. The CDR3 protein is CASSRLADNNEQFF. As DNA, the CDR3 is TGCGCCAGCAGCCGACTAGCGGATAACAATGAGCAGTTCTTC.

The V and J genes are TRBV19 and TRBJ2-7; D remains ambiguous. The CDR3 is 12 amino acids. Trimming took off 5 bases at V and 4 bases at J, with 9 bases between the two ends. Germline V lookup: CDR1 LNHDA, CDR2 SQIVND (reference sequence). CDR3 in amino acids: CASSESTYEQYF. The CDR3 DNA reads as TGTGCCAGTAGTGAGAGTACGTACGAGCAGTACTTC. Variable domain in full (rest from reference TRBV19 and TRBJ2-7): DGGITQSPKYLFRKEGQNVTLSCEQNLNHDAMYWYRQDPGQGLRLIYYSQIVNDFQKGDIAEGYSVSREKKESFPLTVTSAQKNPTAFYLCASSESTYEQYFGPGTRLTVT.

This clonotype was observed a single time. The chain uses TRBV2 and TRBJ2-5, with 10 bases aligning to TRBD2. V gave up 6 bases and J gave up 4 bases; unmatched junction bases: 8. Germline lookup yields CDR1 SNHLY and CDR2 FYNNEI. The CDR3 is 15 amino acids. CDR3 sequence: CASRAGTSVGETQYF. The CDR3, as DNA: TGTGCCAGCAGAGCCGGGACTAGCGTAGGAGAGACCCAGTACTTC.

The V call is TRBV20-1, the J call TRBJ2-7; a weak D match, TRBD1 (7 bases). Germline CDR1 reads DFQATT; CDR2 reads SNEGSKA (reference sequence). With 6 bases removed from V and 2 bases from J, the gap between germline ends came to 17 bases. The CDR3 has 14 residues. The CDR3 DNA follows: TGCAGTGCGGGAGGACAGGTGCTTCCCTACGAGCAGTACTTC. Its protein is CSAGGQVLPYEQYF.

The CDR3 is CASSMGQGVDTQYF. CDR3 nucleotides: TGCGCCAGCAGCATGGGACAGGGGGTAGATACGCAGTATTTT. This chain connects TRBV5-1 to TRBJ2-3, with 11 positions matching TRBD1. This CDR3 is built from 14 residues. Germline lookup yields CDR1 SGHRS and CDR2 YFSETQ. J lost 5 bases, V lost 4 bases, and 3 bases had no gene match.

This clonotype was recorded a few times. J is TRBJ2-1 and V is TRBV19; D might be TRBD1 (5 bases). Germline CDR1 LNHDA, CDR2 SQIVND (reference sequence). V dropped 3 bases and J dropped 5 bases, with 11 bases sitting between them. This CDR3 is built from 14 residues. The CDR3 DNA is TGTGCCAGTAGTATCCGAGACAGTGACAATGAGCAGTTCTTC. Translating it yields CASSIRDSDNEQFF.

The chain has TRBV5-4 and TRBJ2-2; no clear D gene. Germline V gives CDR1 SGHNT, CDR2 YYREEE (reference sequence). V was trimmed by 5 bases and J by 5 bases, leaving 13 bases between them. The CDR3 has 14 residues. The CDR3 coding sequence is TGTGCCAGCAGTTCCCGTCTTCTTACCGGGGAGCTGTTTTTT. It yields the protein CASSSRLLTGELFF.

In regard to this clonotype: At one of its ends the junction is not consistent with the germline gene, which may arise from a read error. The rearrangement links TRBV25-1 to TRBJ2-3; either TRBD1 or TRBD2 may supply D (6 bases each). CDR1 and CDR2 from the germline V gene are MGHDK and SYGVNS. CDR3 length: 19 residues. Written as DNA, the CDR3 is TGTGCCAGCAGTGAATATAGGGGGGAGACGGCGGGGTGGATAGATACGCGGTATTTC. Its translation: CASSEYRGETAGWIDTRYF.

The J gene is TRBJ1-2, the V gene TRBV12-3 or TRBV12-4; no firm D call. The ends were cut back, 1 base at V and 5 bases at J, with 14 bases in the middle. This CDR3 has 15 residues. The CDR3 coding sequence is TGTGCCAGCAGTTTAGAGGTGGGAGTGGGTTATGGCTACACCTTC. Translated: CASSLEVGVGYGYTF.

The genes are TRBV9 and TRBJ2-7; D gene ambiguous. CDR3 length: 16 amino acids. Per germline, CDR1 SGDLS and CDR2 YYNGEE. Trimming took off 2 bases at V and 0 bases at J, with 15 bases between the two ends. The CDR3 reads CASSVLGRIRSYEQYF. CDR3 nucleotide sequence: TGTGCCAGCAGCGTTTTAGGACGGATCCGCTCCTACGAGCAGTACTTC.

CDR3 DNA: TGTGCCAGCAGCCCGTTGGGGCAGACCCAGTACTTC. It is translated as CASSPLGQTQYF. The rearrangement joins TRBV7-6 to TRBJ2-5; D may be TRBD1 (5 bases). The CDR3 has 12 residues. Per germline, CDR1 SGHVS and CDR2 FNYEAQ. With 5 bases removed from V and 6 bases from J, the gap between germline ends came to 10 bases.

The V call is TRBV24-1, the J call TRBJ2-3; TRBD2 might be the D (7 bases). The germline V and J ends were trimmed by 3 bases and 4 bases, with 16 bases remaining between them. The CDR3 is 16 amino acids. Looked up from germline, CDR1 is KGHDR and CDR2 is SFDVKD. The chain's CDR3 is CATSDVSGKGADTQYF. The CDR3 DNA follows: TGTGCCACCAGTGATGTAAGCGGGAAGGGGGCAGATACGCAGTATTTT.

V is TRBV2 and J is TRBJ1-1; 7 bases line up with TRBD1. Losses at the gene ends were 6 bases for V and 8 bases for J; bases not matched to a gene: 12. This CDR3 is 14 amino acids long. CDR1 and CDR2 from the germline V gene are SNHLY and FYNNEI. The DNA of the CDR3 is TGTGCCAGCAGCTCCCTAAGGACAGGCGTGGAAGCTTTCTTT. Encoded protein: CASSSLRTGVEAFF.

The rearrangement uses TRBV9 and TRBJ2-5, with 9 positions matching TRBD1. V dropped 3 bases and J dropped 5; count of bases not matched to a gene: 8. Germline CDR1 reads SGDLS; CDR2 reads YYNGEE. The CDR3 has 15 amino acids. The DNA for the CDR3 is TGTGCCAGCAGCGCAGGGACAGGGTCCCTTGAGACCCAGTACTTC. It yields the protein CASSAGTGSLETQYF.

V is TRBV15 and J is TRBJ2-7, with D unresolved. V was shortened by 0 bases and J by 4 bases, with 16 bases between the two germline ends. Germline-derived CDR1 and CDR2 are LNHNV and YYDKDF (reference sequence). There are 16 residues in the CDR3. The CDR3 sequence: CATSRDSRAGGYEQYF. CDR3 bases: TGTGCCACCAGCAGAGATTCCCGGGCAGGTGGGTACGAGCAGTACTTC.

The V and J genes are TRBV29-1 and TRBJ2-7, with TRBD2 as a possible D gene (6 bases). The CDR3 totals 14 residues. Germline V CDR1 and CDR2: SQVTM, ANQGSEA. The germline V and J ends were trimmed by 1 base and 2 bases, with 12 bases remaining between them. The CDR3 bases are TGCAGCGTTGAAGGGCGGGACGGCACCTACGAGCAGTACTTC. This sequence encodes CSVEGRDGTYEQYF.

Comment on this clonotype: The missing conserved phenylalanine or tryptophan at the end of this CDR3 makes a read error likely. This rearrangement joins TRBV25-1 to TRBJ2-7; TRBD1 matches at 9 bases. Trimming removed 4 bases from V and 7 bases from J; junction bases left unmatched: 14. The CDR3 is 16 amino acids. Germline CDR1 reads MGHDK; CDR2 reads SYGVNS. This chain's CDR3 is CASSGSRDRETVEQYL. CDR3 bases: TGTGCCAGCAGTGGGTCCCGGGACAGGGAGACGGTGGAGCAGTACCTC.

This clonotype showed up just once. Relative to the germline gene, one junction end is altered; a read error may explain this. The chain couples TRBV20-1 to TRBJ1-1; D remains unclear. The CDR3 runs to 12 residues. Germline CDR1 is DFQATT and CDR2 is SNEGSKA (reference sequence). The CDR3 sequence is CSVSGMTSEASF. In nucleotides, the CDR3 is TGCAGTGTTAGCGGTATGACGTCTGAAGCTTCCTTT.

This chain connects TRBV2 to TRBJ2-3, with 12 bases matching TRBD2. Germline assignment: CDR1 SNHLY and CDR2 FYNNEI. V shed 10 bases and J 5 bases; nucleotides not matched to a gene: 4. The CDR3 loop spans 13 amino acids. CDR3 coding DNA: TGTGCCACCTCTAGCGGGGGGGAAGATACGCAGTATTTT. Its translation: CATSSGGEDTQYF.

J is TRBJ2-7 and V is TRBV7-2; D gene uncertain. CDR3 size: 11 residues. Trimming removed 4 bases from V and 3 bases from J, with 4 bases in between. CDR1 and CDR2 (germline): SGHTA, FQGNSA. CDR3 loop: CASSSNYEQYF. Written as DNA, the CDR3 is TGTGCCAGCAGCTCCAACTACGAGCAGTACTTC. Complete variable domain (other parts from reference TRBV7-2 and TRBJ2-7): GAGVSQSPSNKVTEKGKDVELRCDPISGHTALYWYRQSLGQGLEFLIYFQGNSAPDKSGLPSDRFSAERTGGSVSTLTIQRTQQEDSAVYLCASSSNYEQYFGPGTRLTVT.

This chain uses TRBV2 with TRBJ1-2, with a tentative D call TRBD1 (6 bases). From germline, CDR1 is SNHLY and CDR2 FYNNEI. V was clipped by 6 bases and J by 7 bases, with 18 bases between them. This CDR3 is 14 amino acids long. The CDR3 reads CASSLGRGKSGYTF. CDR3 coding DNA: TGTGCCAGCAGCTTAGGTAGGGGGAAGAGTGGCTACACCTTC.

The chain uses TRBV7-6 and TRBJ2-7; D gene uncertain. The CDR3 spans 16 residues. V was trimmed by 1 base and J by 0 bases, leaving 13 bases between them. Germline V gene data show CDR1 as SGHVS and CDR2 as FNYEAQ. The CDR3 nucleotides are TGTGCCAGCAGCTTAGGGCCGCCGAAGGGCTCCTACGAGCAGTACTTC. As protein: CASSLGPPKGSYEQYF.

CDR3: CSARLAGGNEQFF. DNA of the CDR3: TGCAGTGCTAGACTAGCGGGGGGAAATGAGCAGTTCTTC. The chain links TRBV20-1 to TRBJ2-1, with 11 bases matching TRBD2. J lost 7 bases, V lost 2 bases, and 1 base had no gene match. CDR1 DFQATT and CDR2 SNEGSKA come from the germline V gene (reference sequence). The CDR3 extends over 13 amino acids.

Notes on this clonotype: Relative to the germline gene, one junction end is altered; a read error may explain this. The genes are TRBV4-2 and TRBJ2-3, with D possibly being TRBD1 (6 bases). The CDR3 contains 15 residues. CDR1 and CDR2 from the germline V gene are LGHNA and YNFKEQ. The CDR3 DNA reads TGTGCCAGCAGGTCGGAGGTGGGGCGGACAGATGCGCAGTATTTT. It encodes CASRSEVGRTDAQYF.

The CDR3 region is CATRRLAGVGGELFF. DNA of the CDR3: TGTGCCACCCGGAGACTAGCGGGAGTGGGCGGGGAGCTGTTTTTT. This sequence joins TRBV10-3 and TRBJ2-2; TRBD2 matches at 12 bases. CDR1 is ENHRY, CDR2 SYGVKD, per germline. This CDR3 is 15 amino acids long. V shed 10 bases and J 7 bases; nucleotides not matched to a gene: 10.

The chain uses TRBV7-9 and TRBJ2-1; TRBD2 agrees at 10 bases. After removal of 10 bases from V and 14 bases from J, the junction contained 5 bases not matched to a gene. This CDR3 region has 10 residues. CDR1 and CDR2 (germline): SEHNR, FQNEAQ (reference sequence). The CDR3: CATSGRMEFF. The CDR3 nucleotides are TGTGCCACTAGCGGGAGAATGGAGTTCTTC.

The chain carries TRBV2 and TRBJ1-5; 10 bases line up with TRBD1. The CDR3 consists of 13 residues. Germline CDR1 is SNHLY and CDR2 is FYNNEI. With V trimmed by 4 bases and J by 6 bases, 0 bases remained unmatched. The CDR3 DNA sequence: TGTGCCAGCAGTGGGACAGGGGGTCAGCCCCAGCATTTT. Protein product: CASSGTGGQPQHF.

There are many counts of this clonotype. The genes are TRBV7-7 and TRBJ2-5, with D unresolved. The V gene's germline CDR1 is SSHAT and CDR2 FNYEAQ (reference sequence). The CDR3 consists of 15 residues. The V end was cut by 0 bases, the J end by 2 bases, with 10 bases between. CDR3 sequence (DNA): TGTGCCAGCAGCTTAGCGTCGGCAGCACAAGAGACCCAGTACTTC. Encoded protein: CASSLASAAQETQYF.

The chain employs TRBV2 and TRBJ1-2; D is undetermined. This CDR3 contains 14 residues. Between the trimmed V and J ends, which lost 2 bases and 6 bases, there was a span of 13 bases. CDR1 is SNHLY and CDR2 is FYNNEI in the germline V gene. The chain's CDR3 is CASSESSVADGYTF. CDR3 sequence (DNA): TGTGCCAGCAGTGAAAGTTCGGTGGCCGATGGCTACACCTTC.

This clonotype has a handful of counts. The V and J genes are TRBV12-3 or TRBV12-4 and TRBJ2-2; weak D call: TRBD2 (5 bases). Trimming stripped 4 bases from V and 5 bases from J, with 8 bases between. This CDR3 has 13 amino acids. The CDR3 region is CASSYSGTGELFF. Written as DNA, the CDR3 is TGTGCCAGCAGTTACAGCGGAACCGGGGAGCTGTTTTTT.

This chain uses TRBV7-6 with TRBJ1-6; the D is unclear. The CDR3 extends over 13 amino acids. CDR1 SGHVS and CDR2 FNYEAQ come from the germline V gene. The V end was cut by 5 bases, the J end by 7 bases, with 9 bases between. The CDR3 DNA reads TGTGCCAGCAGCGACGGTTGGAATTCACCCCTCCACTTT. As protein: CASSDGWNSPLHF.